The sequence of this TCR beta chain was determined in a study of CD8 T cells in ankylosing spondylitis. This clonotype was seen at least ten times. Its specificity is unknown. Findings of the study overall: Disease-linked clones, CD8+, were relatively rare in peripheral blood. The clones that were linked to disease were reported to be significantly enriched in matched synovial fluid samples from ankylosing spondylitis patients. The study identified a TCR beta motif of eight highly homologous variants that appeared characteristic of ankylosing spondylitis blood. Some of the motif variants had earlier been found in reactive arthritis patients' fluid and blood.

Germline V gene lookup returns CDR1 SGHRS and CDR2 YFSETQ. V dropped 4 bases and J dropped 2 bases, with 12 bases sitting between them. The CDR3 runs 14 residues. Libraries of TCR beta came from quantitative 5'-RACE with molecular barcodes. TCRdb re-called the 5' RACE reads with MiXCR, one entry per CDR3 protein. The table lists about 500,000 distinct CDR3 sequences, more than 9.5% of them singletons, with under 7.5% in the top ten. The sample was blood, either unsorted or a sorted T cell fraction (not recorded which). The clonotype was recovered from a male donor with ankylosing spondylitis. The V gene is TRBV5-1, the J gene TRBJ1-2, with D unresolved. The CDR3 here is CASSGEPQNYGYTF. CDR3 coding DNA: TGCGCCAGCAGCGGGGAGCCGCAAAACTATGGCTACACCTTC.